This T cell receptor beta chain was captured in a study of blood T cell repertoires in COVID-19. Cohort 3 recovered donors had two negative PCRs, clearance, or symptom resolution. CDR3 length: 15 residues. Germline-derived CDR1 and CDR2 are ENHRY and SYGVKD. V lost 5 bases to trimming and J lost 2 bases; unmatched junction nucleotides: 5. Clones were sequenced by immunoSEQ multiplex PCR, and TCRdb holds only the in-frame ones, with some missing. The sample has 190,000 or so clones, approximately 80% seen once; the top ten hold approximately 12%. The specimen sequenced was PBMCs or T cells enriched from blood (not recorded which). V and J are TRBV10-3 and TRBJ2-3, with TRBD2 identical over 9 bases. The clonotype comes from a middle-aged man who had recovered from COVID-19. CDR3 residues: CAISPGTSYTDTQYF. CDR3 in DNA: TGTGCCATCAGTCCCGGGACTAGCTACACAGATACGCAGTATTTT.